The sample holds one count of the clone carrying this TCR beta chain. These data originate in a study of blood T cell repertoires in COVID-19. Study-level information: Acute and convalescent COVID-19 specimens originated in the United States, Italy and Spain. Nucleic acid was either cDNA or gDNA, and it came from T cells, B-cell-depleted T cells, or PBMCs.

Germline V gene sequence: CDR1 SGDLS, CDR2 YYNGEE. J lost 15 bases, V lost 4 bases, and 17 bases had no gene match. The CDR3 covers 15 residues. In the authors' workflow: Estimation of nucleated cell counts relied on the amplification of reference gene primers. The protocol was immunoSEQ multiplex PCR, while the TCRdb copy is restricted to in-frame clones and leaves out a portion. Clonal size and the V and J genes are those of that table, whereas D and trimming came from the DNA. The sample lists tens of thousands of clones, roughly 90% occurring once. The receptor was derived from a human donor with active COVID-19. The donor label of this sample is uncertain. The J gene is TRBJ2-1, the V gene TRBV9; 9 bases are shared with TRBD2. Sequencing used peripheral blood. CDR3 in amino acids: CASSPHRLAGISLFF. DNA for the CDR3: TGTGCCAGCAGCCCTCACCGCCTAGCGGGGATATCTCTGTTCTTC.